The T cell receptor beta chain described here comes from a study of shared clonotypes between healthy human individuals. Regarding the study as a whole: Clonotypes which were not shared had lower generation probabilities than clonotypes that all four donors shared.

This clone occurred once. Its matching antigen is unknown. Some clones are missing from TCRdb's copy, which holds only in-frame ones; the method was immunoSEQ multiplex PCR. Of roughly 2.6 million clones listed, 85% to 95% are singletons. The CDR3 spans 15 residues. The germline CDR1 and CDR2 sequences are SGDLS and YYNGEE. V was trimmed by 4 bases and J by 6 bases, leaving 20 bases between them. This receptor was taken from a man between 18 and 35 years old in good health. The chain uses TRBV9 and TRBJ2-7, with D perhaps given as TRBD1 or TRBD2 (5 bases each). The source material was naive CD4+ T cells sorted from blood. Subset specified: CD45RA+ positively selected. As DNA, the CDR3 is TGTGCCAGCAGCCCGACCCCAATGGGGGTGAGCGAGCAGTACTTC. Residues: CASSPTPMGVSEQYF.